Listed below are T cell receptor beta chains from one sample, sequenced in a study of response to subunit inactivated influenza vaccine. MiXCR was run by TCRdb on the RT-PCR reads, yielding one entry per CDR3 protein. The data show hundreds of thousands of distinct CDR3 sequences, 21% seen once. The specimen was PBMCs from blood, collected about 20 months after vaccination. These receptor sequences come from a man between 50 and 69 years old who received an inactivated influenza vaccine. Both conserved end residues are part of each CDR3. Fields, in order: clone size, D gene, J gene, V gene, CDR3 protein, CDR3 DNA. D genes are given only for firm matches. The listing skips clone size in some rows; elsewhere it reads once, few, many or a size class.

-	-	TRBJ1-1	TRBV3-1	CASSQDFGGLIAFF	TGTGCCAGCAGCCAAGATTTTGGAGGGTTGATAGCTTTCTTT
-	-	TRBJ1-6	TRBV4-3	CASSQDLGYNSPLQF	TGCGCCAGCAGCCAAGATTTGGGCTATAATTCACCCCTCCAATTT
many	-	TRBJ1-2	TRBV6-1	CASSPTDSSFLGYTF	TGTGCCAGCAGTCCCACGGACAGCTCGTTCTTGGGCTACACCTTC
-	-	TRBJ1-5	TRBV4-3	CASSRGIGRSNQPQHF	TGCGCCAGCAGCCGTGGGATAGGGAGGAGCAATCAGCCCCAGCATTTT
few	-	TRBJ1-2	TRBV7-9	CASSDPMNYGYTF	TGTGCCAGCAGCGACCCAATGAACTATGGCTACACCTTC
-	-	TRBJ1-5	TRBV29-1	CSVELQGQPQHF	TGCAGCGTTGAGTTGCAGGGCCAGCCCCAGCATTTT
few	TRBD1	TRBJ2-7	TRBV18	CASSRGQNYEQYF	TGTGCCAGCTCCCGGGGACAGAACTACGAGCAGTACTTC
once	TRBD1	TRBJ2-7	TRBV11-2	CASSLATGGSYEQYF	TGTGCCAGCAGCTTAGCGACAGGGGGCTCCTACGAGCAGTACTTC
few	-	TRBJ1-1	TRBV3-1	CASSPSDTIGAEAFF	TGTGCCAGCAGCCCCTCAGACACCATTGGGGCTGAAGCTTTCTTT
many	-	TRBJ1-2	TRBV20-1	CSASERRVPNYGYTF	TGCAGTGCTAGTGAACGAAGGGTACCTAACTATGGCTACACCTTC
-	-	TRBJ2-3	TRBV5-4	CASSFTQQSTDTQYF	TGTGCCAGCAGCTTCACGCAACAAAGCACAGATACGCAGTATTTT
few	TRBD2	TRBJ2-3	TRBV14	CASSRGGSTDTQYF	TGTGCCAGCAGCCGCGGGGGAAGCACAGATACGCAGTATTTT
few	-	TRBJ2-1	TRBV5-6	CASSLFRNEQFF	TGTGCCAGCAGCTTGTTCCGCAATGAGCAGTTCTTC
many	-	TRBJ2-2	TRBV12-3/TRBV12-4	CASSLTGGELFF	TGTGCCAGCAGTTTAACAGGCGGGGAGCTGTTTTTT
few	-	TRBJ1-5	TRBV20-1	CSATSGQYSNQPQHF	TGCAGTGCTACCTCCGGACAGTATAGCAATCAGCCCCAGCATTTT
-	-	TRBJ2-7	TRBV6-2/TRBV6-3	CASSYYGGSYEQYF	TGTGCCAGCAGTTACTATGGGGGCTCCTACGAGCAGTACTTC
-	-	TRBJ1-2	TRBV19	CASSKARAYGYTF	TGTGCCAGTAGTAAGGCGCGGGCCTATGGCTACACCTTC
-	-	TRBJ1-2	TRBV10-3	CAISESWTDGGYTF	TGTGCCATCAGTGAGTCGTGGACCGACGGGGGCTACACCTTC
few	TRBD1	TRBJ2-3	TRBV6-1	CASRLDRDRVTDTQYF	TGTGCCAGCAGGCTAGACCGGGACAGGGTCACAGATACGCAGTATTTT
-	TRBD1	TRBJ1-2	TRBV3-1	CASSWGQGASSYTF	TGTGCCAGCAGCTGGGGACAGGGTGCATCAAGCTACACCTTC